This T cell receptor beta chain was observed in a study of T cells in localized non-small cell lung cancer. The study's findings and limits: The tumor had only one region sequenced, so heterogeneity remains possible. Clonality of T cells reached its maximum in uninvolved adjacent lung, surpassing tumor. Greater T cell density in blood accompanied longer overall survival. Paired adjacent lung recovered a median around 60 of the top 100 tumor clones.

Clones were read by immunoSEQ multiplex PCR, and TCRdb kept only the in-frame ones, dropping some. The sample lists 20,000 to 25,000 clones, roughly nine tenths occurring once. Trimming pared 2 bases from V and 4 bases from J, leaving 19 bases between. Germline CDR1 and CDR2: SGHDT and YYEEEE. The CDR3 has 17 amino acids. This clone was recorded once. Antigen specificity is unknown. This TCR came from a man aged 35-75 years with stage I squamous cell lung carcinoma. This sequence joins TRBV5-6 and TRBJ1-3, with TRBD1 as a possible D gene (5 bases). Sequencing was performed on peripheral blood, taken before any cancer treatment. The CDR3 is CASSFGLGGPPGNTIYF. In DNA, the CDR3 is TGTGCCAGCAGCTTTGGGCTTGGGGGACCGCCCGGAAACACCATATATTTT.